This T cell receptor (beta chain) was recorded in a study of cytomegalovirus exposure and HLA in healthy donors. As concerns this clone: The antigen remains undetermined.

Study-wide results and limits: In vitro testing confirmed a few CMV-associated chains as specific for CMV antigens. Segments of the TCR beta V type were, in most cases, productive about 90% or about 30% of the time in an earlier analysis.

At sampling all donors were nominally healthy, likely with unrecorded immune exposures. Researchers ran the PCR with 60 Vbeta and 13 Jbeta primers. The assay was immunoSEQ multiplex PCR, and TCRdb's table has in-frame clones only and misses some. This sample has over 100,000 clones, with approximately 77% found just once. Deletions cut 2 bases from V and 5 bases from J, with 10 bases between. This CDR3 contains 13 residues. Germline CDR1 and CDR2: SQVTM and ANQGSEA. This chain uses TRBV29-1 with TRBJ2-4; D gene uncertain. The sequence was obtained from a woman in her thirties or forties in good health and CMV-seronegative. Material: PBMCs. CDR3 bases: TGCAGCGTTGAAATCTATGGGCAAAACATTCAGTACTTC. It encodes CSVEIYGQNIQYF.